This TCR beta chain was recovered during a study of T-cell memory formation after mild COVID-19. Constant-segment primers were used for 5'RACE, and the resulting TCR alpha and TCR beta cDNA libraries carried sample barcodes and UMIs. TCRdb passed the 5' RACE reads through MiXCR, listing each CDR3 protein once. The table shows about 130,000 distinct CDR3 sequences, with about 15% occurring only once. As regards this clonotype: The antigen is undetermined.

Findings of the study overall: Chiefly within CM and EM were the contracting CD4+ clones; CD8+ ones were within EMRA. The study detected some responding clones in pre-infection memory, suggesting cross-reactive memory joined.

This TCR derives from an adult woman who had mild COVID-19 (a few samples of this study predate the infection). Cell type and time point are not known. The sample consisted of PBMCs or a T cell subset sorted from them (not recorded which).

The CDR3 DNA reads as TGTGCCATCAGTCCCTGGGTTCCGAACACCGGGGAGCTGTTTTTT. It translates to CAISPWVPNTGELFF. V gene TRBV10-3 combines with J gene TRBJ2-2; D unclear. The CDR3 contains 15 residues. The germline V gene has CDR1 ENHRY and CDR2 SYGVKD. V was shortened by 5 bases and J by 0 bases, with 10 bases between the two germline ends.